This T cell receptor (beta chain) emerged from a study of glioma-infiltrating T cells after dendritic cell vaccination (dated by TCRdb to the mid-2010s). The study in broad terms: The cohort included some 15 glioblastoma patients drawn from Phase I and II dendritic cell vaccination trials, of whom 9 were newly diagnosed and 6 had recurrent disease. Between the early 2000s and the early 2010s, patients were given autologous tumor lysate-pulsed dendritic cell vaccination. The vaccine consisted of monocyte-derived dendritic cells cultured seven days with IL-4 and GM-CSF, then pulsed overnight with autologous tumor lysate. Patients received three intradermal dendritic cell vaccine injections at biweekly intervals in the arm below the axilla. In glioblastoma patients vaccinated with dendritic cells, deep sequencing of TCR beta CDR3 regions served to measure tumor-infiltrating lymphocyte content and to compare repertoires between tumor and blood. Survival after dendritic cell vaccination was correlated with TCR sequencing metrics such as TIL content and the overlap between tumor and blood repertoires. Study-wide findings and limitations: After dendritic cell vaccination, a higher estimated pretreatment TIL content predicted longer time to progression and longer overall survival. No direct relationship between TCR clonality and survival was found, suggesting that a diverse polyclonal response may matter. The cohort was small and heterogeneous, only a few patients had full blood and tumor sets, and even fewer had initial-recurrent tumor pairs. The response model built on TCR overlap across three groups was characterized as speculative, with prospective validation still needed.

The CDR3 numbers 16 residues from cysteine through phenylalanine. Solely the CDR3 DNA is kept, with 48 bases framed from the first base. The germline V gene (reference sequence) supplies CDR1 SEHNR and CDR2 FQNEAQ. Between the V and J ends, shortened by 4 bases and 0 bases respectively, the junction contains 15 bases. This clone has just one count. It has no known antigen specificity. The record has no base qualities; no much larger clone is one base away. TCRB CDR3 regions were amplified from about 2 ug genomic DNA, or all available DNA if less, using the immunoSEQ assay. Multiplex PCR used 60 forward primers for TCR V beta segments and 13 reverse primers for J beta segments. Synthetic control templates were spiked into each sample at limiting dilution to estimate reads per starting template. Sequencing produced 87 bp reads on the Illumina HiSeq System. The published analysis was carried out like this. To remove PCR and sequencing errors, closely related sequences were merged with a nearest neighbor algorithm. TCR overlap was defined as the percentage of unique tumor TCR beta sequences that were also found in the peripheral blood of the same patient. The table was pulled from immuneACCESS by TCRdb, which kept in-frame rearrangements only. Such tables lose some clones; where checked, under half of the loss comes from unresolved V genes, and the rest has no known cause. Clone size and V and J calls were adopted from that table, with D and trimming inferred from the DNA. The table for this sample lists around 78,000 clones; 85% of them were counted only once. The top ten clonotypes cover roughly 8.4% of the sample.

Explained via the paper, the time point label denotes: after dendritic cell vaccination, including at tumor progression/relapse. Selection of patients required sufficient residual fresh-frozen tumor tissue and over two years of available survival data. Molecular status otherwise varied across the glioblastoma patients, but none of them carried an isocitrate dehydrogenase mutation. PBMC were collected before vaccination, two weeks after the third vaccination, and at tumor progression if progression occurred. Genomic DNA was extracted with the Qiagen DNeasy Blood extraction Kit. This sequence originates from a human donor with glioblastoma. The sample here was blood, taken after dendritic cell vaccination. The rearrangement joined TRBV7-9 to TRBJ1-1; TRBD1 is possibly the D segment (5 matching bases). CDR3 protein: CASSSLNPGMNTEAFF. The nucleotides are TGTGCCAGCAGCTCCCTAAACCCAGGGATGAACACTGAAGCTTTCTTT.